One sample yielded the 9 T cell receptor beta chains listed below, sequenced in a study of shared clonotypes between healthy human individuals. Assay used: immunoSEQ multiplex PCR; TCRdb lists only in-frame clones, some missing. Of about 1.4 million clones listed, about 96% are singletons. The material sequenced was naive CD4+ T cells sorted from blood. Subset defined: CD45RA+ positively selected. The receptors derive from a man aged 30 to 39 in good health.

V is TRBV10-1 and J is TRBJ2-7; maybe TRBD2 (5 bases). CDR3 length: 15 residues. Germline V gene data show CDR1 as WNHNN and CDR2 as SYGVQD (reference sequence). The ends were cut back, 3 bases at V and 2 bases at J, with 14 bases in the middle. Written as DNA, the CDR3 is TGCGCCAGCAGTGATTACGGACTTAATACCTACGAGCAGTACTTC. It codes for CASSDYGLNTYEQYF.

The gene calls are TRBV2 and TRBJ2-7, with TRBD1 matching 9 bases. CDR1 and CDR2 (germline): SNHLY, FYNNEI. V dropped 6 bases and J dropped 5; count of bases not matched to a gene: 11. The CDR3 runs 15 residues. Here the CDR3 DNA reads TGTGCCAGCAGATTAGAGACGGGACAGGGCCACGAGCAGTACTTC. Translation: CASRLETGQGHEQYF.

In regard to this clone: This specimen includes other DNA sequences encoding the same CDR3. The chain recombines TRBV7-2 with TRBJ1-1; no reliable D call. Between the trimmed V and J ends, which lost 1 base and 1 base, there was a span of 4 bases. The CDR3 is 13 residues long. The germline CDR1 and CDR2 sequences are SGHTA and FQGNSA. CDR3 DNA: TGTGCCAGCAGCTTAGGAGAGAACACTGAAGCTTTCTTT. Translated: CASSLGENTEAFF.

The CDR3 here is CASSQSTSAEAFF. The CDR3 DNA is TGTGCCAGCAGCCAATCGACATCTGCTGAAGCTTTCTTT. The J gene is TRBJ1-1, the V gene TRBV14; D gene uncertain. V was shortened by 2 bases and J by 6 bases, with 10 bases between the two germline ends. The CDR3 spans 13 residues. Germline lookup yields CDR1 SGHDN and CDR2 FVKESK.

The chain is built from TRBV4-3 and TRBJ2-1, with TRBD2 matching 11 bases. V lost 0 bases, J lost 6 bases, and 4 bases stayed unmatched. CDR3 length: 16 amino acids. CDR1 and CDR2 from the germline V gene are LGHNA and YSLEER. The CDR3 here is CASSQETGTSGNEQFF. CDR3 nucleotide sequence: TGCGCCAGCAGCCAAGAAACCGGGACTAGCGGCAATGAGCAGTTCTTC.

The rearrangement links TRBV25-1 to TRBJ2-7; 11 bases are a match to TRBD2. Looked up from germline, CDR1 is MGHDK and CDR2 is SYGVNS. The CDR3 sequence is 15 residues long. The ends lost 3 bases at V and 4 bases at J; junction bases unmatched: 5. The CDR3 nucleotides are TGTGCCAGCAGTGACCAACTAGCGGGAGTTTACGAGCAGTACTTC. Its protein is CASSDQLAGVYEQYF.

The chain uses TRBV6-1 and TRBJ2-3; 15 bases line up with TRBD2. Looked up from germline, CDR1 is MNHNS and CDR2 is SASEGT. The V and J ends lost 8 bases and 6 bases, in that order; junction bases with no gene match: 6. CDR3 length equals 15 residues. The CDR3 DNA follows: TGTGCCAGCGGACGGACTAGCGGGAGGGCTGATACGCAGTATTTT. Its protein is CASGRTSGRADTQYF.

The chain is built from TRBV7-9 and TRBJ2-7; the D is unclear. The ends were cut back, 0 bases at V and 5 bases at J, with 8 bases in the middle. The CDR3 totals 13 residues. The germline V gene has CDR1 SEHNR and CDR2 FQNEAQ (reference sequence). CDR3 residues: CASSLADGHEQYF. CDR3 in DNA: TGTGCCAGCAGCTTAGCCGACGGCCACGAGCAGTACTTC.

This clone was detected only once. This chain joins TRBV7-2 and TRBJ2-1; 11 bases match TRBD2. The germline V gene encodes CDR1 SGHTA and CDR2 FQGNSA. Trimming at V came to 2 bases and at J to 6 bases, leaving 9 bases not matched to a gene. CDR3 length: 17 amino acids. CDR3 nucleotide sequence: TGTGCCAGCAGCTTAATGGGTAGCGGGAGGGCTATCAATGAGCAGTTCTTC. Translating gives CASSLMGSGRAINEQFF.